This entry lists 20 T cell receptor beta chains sequenced from one sample in a study of siplizumab effects on memory and regulatory T cells. TCRdb's copy holds only in-frame clones and misses some; the assay was immunoSEQ multiplex PCR. This sample has 100,000 or so clones; about nine tenths occur once, and the top ten carry around 2.6%. Input material: CD4+ T cells sorted from blood. Every receptor here comes from a human donor in good health. Some clones in this sample may be carry-over from other donors' samples.

This chain uses TRBV6-5 with TRBJ2-1; D gene unclear. The CDR3 runs 14 residues. Deletions cut 9 bases from V and 0 bases from J, with 12 bases between. The germline gives CDR1 MNHEY, CDR2 SVGAGI. Written as DNA, the CDR3 is TGTGCCAGTAGACTTACAAGCTCCTACAATGAGCAGTTCTTC. The encoded protein is CASRLTSSYNEQFF.

The chain combines TRBV19 with TRBJ2-4; 11 positions agree with TRBD1. Per the germline V gene, CDR1 is LNHDA and CDR2 is SQIVND (reference sequence). This CDR3 contains 13 residues. This CDR3 reads CATRGQGGGIQYF. CDR3 DNA: TGTGCGACCCGGGGACAGGGGGGAGGCATTCAGTACTTC.

This chain joins TRBV11-2 and TRBJ2-5; D uncertain. Germline CDR1 is SGHAT and CDR2 is FQNNGV. V was trimmed by 4 bases and J by 13 bases, leaving 19 bases between them. The length of the CDR3 is 13 residues. The CDR3 sequence is CASSSAGSVGRYF. CDR3 DNA sequence: TGTGCCAGCAGCTCGGCCGGTTCCGTTGGAAGGTACTTC.

The chain is built from TRBV9 and TRBJ2-3; D is ambiguous. The germline V gene has CDR1 SGDLS and CDR2 YYNGEE. The CDR3 consists of 14 residues. With 4 bases removed from V and 7 bases from J, the gap between germline ends came to 16 bases. The CDR3 DNA reads as TGTGCCAGCAGCCCATTGACTTGGCAGAATACGCAGTATTTT. Protein sequence: CASSPLTWQNTQYF.

A few counts support this clone. The chain links TRBV28 to TRBJ1-5; no clear D. The CDR3 has 12 residues. Deletions cut 10 bases from V and 0 bases from J, with 7 bases between. The germline gives CDR1 MDHEN, CDR2 SYDVKM. The CDR3 region is CAIRGSNQPQHF. CDR3 coding DNA: TGTGCCATCAGAGGTAGCAATCAGCCCCAGCATTTT.

The chain recombines TRBV10-3 with TRBJ2-1; 9 nucleotides align to TRBD1. V lost 8 bases to trimming and J lost 10 bases; unmatched junction nucleotides: 12. CDR3 length: 14 amino acids. The germline V gene encodes CDR1 ENHRY and CDR2 SYGVKD. This chain's CDR3 is CAIARTGDGEEQFF. The CDR3 DNA is TGTGCCATCGCAAGGACAGGGGACGGCGAGGAGCAGTTCTTC.

This clone was detected a few times. The chain joins TRBV30 to TRBJ1-2; the D is unclear. With 1 base removed from V and 1 base from J, the gap between germline ends came to 7 bases. This CDR3 comprises 13 residues. Germline V gives CDR1 GTSNPN, CDR2 SVGIG (reference sequence). CDR3: CAWSDQFNYGYTF. Here the CDR3 DNA reads TGTGCCTGGAGTGATCAGTTTAACTATGGCTACACCTTC. Full variable domain (outside the CDR3, taken from reference TRBV30 and TRBJ1-2): SQTIHQWPATLVQPVGSPLSLECTVEGTSNPNLYWYRQAAGRGLQLLFYSVGIGQISSEVPQNLSASRPQDRQFILSSKKLLLSDSGFYLCAWSDQFNYGYTFGSGTRLTVV.

The chain joins TRBV2 to TRBJ2-4; D gene unclear. Germline V gene sequence: CDR1 SNHLY, CDR2 FYNNEI. V was cut by 7 bases and J by 6 bases, with 22 bases left in between. The CDR3 totals 16 residues. The CDR3 region is CASTPHAQKSTNIQYF. CDR3 sequence (DNA): TGTGCCAGCACCCCGCATGCACAGAAAAGTACAAACATTCAGTACTTC.

This sequence joins TRBV14 and TRBJ2-7; D may match TRBD1 or TRBD2 (6 bases each). The CDR3 covers 15 residues. The germline V and J ends were trimmed by 1 base and 11 bases, with 21 bases remaining between them. Germline CDR1 SGHDN, CDR2 FVKESK. DNA for the CDR3: TGTGCCAGCAGCCAAGTTCGTTCAGGGGCGGGAAGGGAGTACTTC. Translating it yields CASSQVRSGAGREYF.

The V call is TRBV5-1, the J call TRBJ2-2; D uncertain. The CDR3 has 14 residues. Looked up from germline, CDR1 is SGHRS and CDR2 is YFSETQ. Trimming stripped 0 bases from V and 4 bases from J, with 7 bases between. CDR3 protein: CASSLDPTTGELFF. As DNA, the CDR3 is TGCGCCAGCAGCTTGGATCCCACCACCGGGGAGCTGTTTTTT.

The rearrangement links TRBV4-1 to TRBJ2-3, with D possibly matching TRBD2 (5 bases). With 6 bases removed from V and 3 bases from J, the gap between germline ends came to 10 bases. The CDR3 spans 13 residues. CDR1 and CDR2 (germline): MGHRA, YSYEKL. DNA of the CDR3: TGCGCCAGCAGGTCCGGAGGAACAGATACGCAGTATTTT. Its protein is CASRSGGTDTQYF.

The chain links TRBV5-8 to TRBJ1-5, with TRBD1 as a possible D gene (6 bases). Germline V gene lookup returns CDR1 SGHTS and CDR2 YDEGEE. This CDR3 has 16 amino acids. V lost 0 bases, J lost 2 bases, and 12 bases lay in between. In nucleotides, the CDR3 is TGTGCCAGCAGCTTGGGTCAGGGGCGAGGCAATCAGCCCCAGCATTTT. Encoded protein: CASSLGQGRGNQPQHF.

As DNA, the CDR3 is TGCGCCAGCAGCCCGGGTTCTAGCGGGACCGAGACCCAGTACTTC. Its translation is CASSPGSSGTETQYF. This sequence joins TRBV5-1 and TRBJ2-5, with 9 bases fitting TRBD2. This CDR3 spans 15 amino acids. V trimming: 4 bases; J trimming: 5 bases; junction bases outside the gene matches: 9. Looked up from germline, CDR1 is SGHRS and CDR2 is YFSETQ.

The genes are TRBV28 and TRBJ2-2, with a weak D call TRBD2 (6 bases). The CDR3 totals 16 residues. Germline CDR1 is MDHEN and CDR2 is SYDVKM. V was pared by 3 bases and J by 0 bases, with 11 bases between. The CDR3 sequence: CASSFPGLSNTGELFF. As DNA, the CDR3 is TGTGCCAGCAGTTTCCCGGGACTGTCGAACACCGGGGAGCTGTTTTTT. The entire variable domain, with the rest obtained from reference TRBV28 and TRBJ2-2, is as follows: DVKVTQSSRYLVKRTGEKVFLECVQDMDHENMFWYRQDPGLGLRLIYFSYDVKMKEKGDIPEGYSVSREKKERFSLILESASTNQTSMYLCASSFPGLSNTGELFFGEGSRLTVL.

The gene calls are TRBV28 and TRBJ2-5; D possibly corresponds to TRBD2 (5 bases). Trimming shortened V by 8 bases and J by 4 bases, and 23 bases separated the two germline ends. The CDR3 contains 16 residues. The germline V gene has CDR1 MDHEN and CDR2 SYDVKM. The CDR3 loop reads CASLTNRGYSRETQYF. CDR3 DNA: TGTGCCAGCCTTACCAATCGAGGGTATTCGCGAGAGACCCAGTACTTC.

This chain uses TRBV7-8 with TRBJ1-1; a weak D match, TRBD1 (5 bases). The CDR3 covers 14 residues. CDR1 SGHVS and CDR2 FQNEAQ come from the germline V gene. The V and J ends lost 4 bases and 5 bases respectively, with 14 bases between them. CDR3 amino acids: CASSSALGGTEAFF. In DNA form, the CDR3 reads TGTGCCAGCAGCTCCGCCCTCGGGGGGACTGAAGCTTTCTTT.

V usage is TRBV19 and J usage is TRBJ2-1; D is unclear. V gave up 3 bases and J gave up 0 bases, with 15 bases separating them. The CDR3 consists of 17 residues. The germline V gene encodes CDR1 LNHDA and CDR2 SQIVND (reference sequence). The CDR3 spells CASSIDRAPSSYNEQFF. The DNA of the CDR3 is TGTGCCAGTAGTATTGACCGAGCGCCGAGCTCCTACAATGAGCAGTTCTTC.

The rearrangement joins TRBV10-3 to TRBJ2-7; D gene uncertain. Trimming shortened V by 10 bases and J by 0 bases, and 7 bases separated the two germline ends. The germline V gene encodes CDR1 ENHRY and CDR2 SYGVKD. There are 11 residues in the CDR3. The CDR3 is CATQVSYEQYF. Here the CDR3 DNA reads TGTGCCACCCAAGTCTCCTACGAGCAGTACTTC.

This rearrangement joins TRBV7-2 to TRBJ2-1; D is ambiguous. The V end lost 4 bases, the J end lost 4 bases, and 8 bases lay between the germline ends. The CDR3 covers 13 residues. CDR1 is SGHTA, CDR2 FQGNSA, per germline. The DNA of the CDR3 is TGTGCCAGCAGCTCCGCTAGTTACAATGAGCAGTTCTTC. Translation: CASSSASYNEQFF.

The chain is built from TRBV29-1 and TRBJ2-2; 11 nucleotides align to TRBD2. With V trimmed by 3 bases and J by 6 bases, 6 bases remained unmatched. The CDR3 totals 15 residues. Germline-derived CDR1 and CDR2 are SQVTM and ANQGSEA. The CDR3 coding sequence is TGCAGCGTTGATGTTAGCGGGAGGGCCTCCGGGGAGCTGTTTTTT. It is translated as CSVDVSGRASGELFF.